This T cell receptor (beta chain) was recovered during a study of chemoradiotherapy in HPV16-positive cancers. Repertoires were sampled repeatedly during chemoradiotherapy. Study observations and caveats: HPV-responsive T-cell expansion during chemoradiotherapy was linked to improved recurrence-free survival in HPV16-positive patients. The functional HPV-specific definition rests on just two HPV16-positive patients. Candidate HPV-specific clones and E7-related TCR motifs grew in tumor during treatment.

TCRdb keeps only in-frame clones here, not all; method: immunoSEQ multiplex PCR. Among 20,000 or so clones, 84% were seen once, and the ten largest hold approximately 3.7%. Notes on this clone: Its antigen is not identified.

This material consisted of blood, taken from a patient who underwent chemoradiotherapy. The receptor's source is a human donor with HPV-associated anogenital cancer.

In DNA, the CDR3 is TGTGCCAGCAGCTCCGACAATAACTATGGCTACACCTTC. As protein: CASSSDNNYGYTF. V gene TRBV7-2 combines with J gene TRBJ1-2; D not resolved. This CDR3 comprises 13 residues. Trimming shortened V by 4 bases and J by 1 base, and 7 bases separated the two germline ends. Germline CDR1 SGHTA, CDR2 FQGNSA.